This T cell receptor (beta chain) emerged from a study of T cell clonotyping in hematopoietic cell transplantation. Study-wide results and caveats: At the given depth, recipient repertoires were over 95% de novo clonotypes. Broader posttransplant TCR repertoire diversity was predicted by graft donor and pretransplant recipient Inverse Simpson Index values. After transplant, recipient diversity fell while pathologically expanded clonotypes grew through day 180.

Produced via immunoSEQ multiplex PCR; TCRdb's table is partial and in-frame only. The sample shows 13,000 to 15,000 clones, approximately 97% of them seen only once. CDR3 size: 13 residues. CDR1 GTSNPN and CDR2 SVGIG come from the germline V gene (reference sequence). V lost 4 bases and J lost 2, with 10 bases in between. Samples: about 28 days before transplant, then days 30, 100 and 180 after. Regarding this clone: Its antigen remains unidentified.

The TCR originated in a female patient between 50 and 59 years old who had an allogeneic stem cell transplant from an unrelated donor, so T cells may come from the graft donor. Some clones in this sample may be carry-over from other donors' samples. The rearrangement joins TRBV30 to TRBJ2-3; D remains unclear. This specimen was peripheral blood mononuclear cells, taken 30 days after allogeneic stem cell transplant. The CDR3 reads CAWTGLITDTQYF. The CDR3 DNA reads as TGTGCCTGGACCGGGTTGATCACAGATACGCAGTATTTT.